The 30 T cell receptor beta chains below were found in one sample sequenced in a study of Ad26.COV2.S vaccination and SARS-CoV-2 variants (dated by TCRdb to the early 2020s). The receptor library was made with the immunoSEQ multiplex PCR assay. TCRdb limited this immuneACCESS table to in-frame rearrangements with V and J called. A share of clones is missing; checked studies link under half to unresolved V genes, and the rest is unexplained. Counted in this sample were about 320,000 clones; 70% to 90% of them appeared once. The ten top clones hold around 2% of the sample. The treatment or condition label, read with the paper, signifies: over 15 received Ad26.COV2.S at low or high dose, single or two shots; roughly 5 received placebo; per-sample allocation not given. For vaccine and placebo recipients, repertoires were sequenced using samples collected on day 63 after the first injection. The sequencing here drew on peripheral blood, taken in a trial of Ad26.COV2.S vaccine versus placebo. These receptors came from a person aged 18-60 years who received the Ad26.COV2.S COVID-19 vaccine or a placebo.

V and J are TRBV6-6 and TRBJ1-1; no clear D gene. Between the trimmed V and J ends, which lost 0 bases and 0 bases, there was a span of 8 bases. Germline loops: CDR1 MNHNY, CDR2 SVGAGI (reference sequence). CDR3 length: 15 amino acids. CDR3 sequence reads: CASSYSETLNTEAFF. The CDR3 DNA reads TGTGCCAGCAGTTACTCAGAGACCTTGAACACTGAAGCTTTCTTT.

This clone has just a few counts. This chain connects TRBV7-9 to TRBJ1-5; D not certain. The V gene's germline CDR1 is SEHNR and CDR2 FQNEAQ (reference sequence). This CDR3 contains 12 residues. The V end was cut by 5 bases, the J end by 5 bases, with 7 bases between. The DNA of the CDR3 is TGTGCCAGCAGCCCCCCGGATCAGCCCCAGCATTTT. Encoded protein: CASSPPDQPQHF.

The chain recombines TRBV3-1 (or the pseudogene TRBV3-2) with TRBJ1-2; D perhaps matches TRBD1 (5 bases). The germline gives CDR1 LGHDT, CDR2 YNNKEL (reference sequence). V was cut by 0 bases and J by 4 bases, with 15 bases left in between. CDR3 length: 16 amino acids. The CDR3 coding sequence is TGTGCCAGCAGCCAAGATCCATCGGCAGGGCGCTATGGCTACACCTTC. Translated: CASSQDPSAGRYGYTF.

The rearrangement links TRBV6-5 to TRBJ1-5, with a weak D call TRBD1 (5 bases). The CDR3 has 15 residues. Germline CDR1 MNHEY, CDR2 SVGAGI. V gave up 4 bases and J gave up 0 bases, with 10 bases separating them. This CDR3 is CASSSRQTSNQPQHF. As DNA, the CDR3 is TGTGCCAGCAGTTCAAGACAGACTAGCAATCAGCCCCAGCATTTT.

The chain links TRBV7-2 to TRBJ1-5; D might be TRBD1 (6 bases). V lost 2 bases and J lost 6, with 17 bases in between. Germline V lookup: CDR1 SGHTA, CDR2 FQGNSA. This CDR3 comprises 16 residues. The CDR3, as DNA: TGTGCCAGCAGCTTATATGGGGGCCTCCACGGTCAGCCCCAGCATTTT. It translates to CASSLYGGLHGQPQHF.

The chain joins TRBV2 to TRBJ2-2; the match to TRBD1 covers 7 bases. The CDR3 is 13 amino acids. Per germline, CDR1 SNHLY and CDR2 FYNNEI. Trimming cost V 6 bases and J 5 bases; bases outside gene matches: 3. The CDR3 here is CASRAGGTGELFF. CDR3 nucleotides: TGTGCCAGCAGAGCAGGGGGTACCGGGGAGCTGTTTTTT.

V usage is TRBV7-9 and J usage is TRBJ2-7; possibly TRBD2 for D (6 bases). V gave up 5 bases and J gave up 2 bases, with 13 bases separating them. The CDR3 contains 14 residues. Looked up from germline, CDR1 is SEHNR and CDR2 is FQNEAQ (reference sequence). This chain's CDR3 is CASSPGTGTYEQYF. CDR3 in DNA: TGTGCCAGCAGCCCCGGGACTGGAACCTACGAGCAGTACTTC.

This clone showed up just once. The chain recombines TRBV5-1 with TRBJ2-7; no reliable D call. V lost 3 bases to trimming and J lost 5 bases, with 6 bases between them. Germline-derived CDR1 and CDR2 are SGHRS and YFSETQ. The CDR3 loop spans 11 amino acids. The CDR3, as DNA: TGCGCCAGCAGCTCCAACGACGAGCAGTACTTC. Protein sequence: CASSSNDEQYF.

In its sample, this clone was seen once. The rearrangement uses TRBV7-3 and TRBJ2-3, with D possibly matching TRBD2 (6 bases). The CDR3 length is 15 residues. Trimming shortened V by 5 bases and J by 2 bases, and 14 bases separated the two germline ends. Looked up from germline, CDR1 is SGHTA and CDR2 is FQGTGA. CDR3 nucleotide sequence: TGTGCCAGCAGCCCGAACGGGCGGGACACAGATACGCAGTATTTT. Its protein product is CASSPNGRDTDTQYF.

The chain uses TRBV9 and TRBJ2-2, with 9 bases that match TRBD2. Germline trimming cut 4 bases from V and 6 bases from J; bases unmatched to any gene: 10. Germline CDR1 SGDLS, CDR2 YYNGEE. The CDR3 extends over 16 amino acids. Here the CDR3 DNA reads TGTGCCAGCAGCATATCTAGCGGGGTGTTTCCCGGGGAGCTGTTTTTT. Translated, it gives CASSISSGVFPGELFF.

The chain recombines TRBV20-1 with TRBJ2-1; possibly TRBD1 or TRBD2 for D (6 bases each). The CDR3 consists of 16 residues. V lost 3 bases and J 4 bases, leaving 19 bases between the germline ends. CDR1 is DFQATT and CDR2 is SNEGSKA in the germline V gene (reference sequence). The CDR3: CSASEGGSVWYNEQFF. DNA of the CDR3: TGCAGTGCTAGTGAGGGGGGTTCGGTTTGGTACAATGAGCAGTTCTTC.

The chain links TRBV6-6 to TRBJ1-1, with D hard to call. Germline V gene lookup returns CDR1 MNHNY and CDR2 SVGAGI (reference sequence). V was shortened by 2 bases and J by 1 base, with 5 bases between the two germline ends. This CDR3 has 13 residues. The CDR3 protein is CASSYTTNTEAFF. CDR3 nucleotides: TGTGCCAGCAGTTACACGACGAACACTGAAGCTTTCTTT.

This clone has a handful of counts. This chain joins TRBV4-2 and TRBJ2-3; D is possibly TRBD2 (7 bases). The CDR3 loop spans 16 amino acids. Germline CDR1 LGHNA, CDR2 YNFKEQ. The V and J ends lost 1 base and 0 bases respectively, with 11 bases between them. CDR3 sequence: CASSQGRGPSTDTQYF. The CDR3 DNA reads TGTGCCAGCAGCCAAGGGCGGGGGCCTAGCACAGATACGCAGTATTTT.

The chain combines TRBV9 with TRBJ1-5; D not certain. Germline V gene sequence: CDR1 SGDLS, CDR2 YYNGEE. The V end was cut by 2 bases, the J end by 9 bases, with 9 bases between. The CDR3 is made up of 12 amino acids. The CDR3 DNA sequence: TGTGCCAGCAGCGTCCCCAGTGGGCCCCAGCATTTT. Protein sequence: CASSVPSGPQHF.

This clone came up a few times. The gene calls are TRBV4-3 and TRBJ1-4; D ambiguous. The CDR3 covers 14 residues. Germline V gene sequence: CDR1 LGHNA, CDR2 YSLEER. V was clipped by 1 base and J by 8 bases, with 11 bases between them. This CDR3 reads CASSQGQVGEKLFF. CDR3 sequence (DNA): TGCGCCAGCAGCCAAGGGCAGGTGGGGGAAAAACTGTTTTTT.

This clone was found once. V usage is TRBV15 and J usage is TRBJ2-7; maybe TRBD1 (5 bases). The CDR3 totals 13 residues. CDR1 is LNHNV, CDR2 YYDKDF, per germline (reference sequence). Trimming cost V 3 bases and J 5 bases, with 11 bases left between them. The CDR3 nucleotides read TGTGCCACCAGCAGCCAGGGAATCCACGAGCAGTACTTC. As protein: CATSSQGIHEQYF. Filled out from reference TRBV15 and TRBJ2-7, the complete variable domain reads DAMVIQNPRYQVTQFGKPVTLSCSQTLNHNVMYWYQQKSSQAPKLLFHYYDKDFNNEADTPDNFQSRRPNTSFCFLDIRSPGLGDTAMYLCATSSQGIHEQYFGPGTRLTVT.

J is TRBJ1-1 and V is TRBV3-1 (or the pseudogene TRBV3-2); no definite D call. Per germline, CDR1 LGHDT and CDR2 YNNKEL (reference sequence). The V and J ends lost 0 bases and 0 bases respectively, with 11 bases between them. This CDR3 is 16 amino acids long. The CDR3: CASSQDVKGLNTEAFF. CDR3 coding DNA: TGTGCCAGCAGCCAAGATGTAAAAGGGTTGAACACTGAAGCTTTCTTT.

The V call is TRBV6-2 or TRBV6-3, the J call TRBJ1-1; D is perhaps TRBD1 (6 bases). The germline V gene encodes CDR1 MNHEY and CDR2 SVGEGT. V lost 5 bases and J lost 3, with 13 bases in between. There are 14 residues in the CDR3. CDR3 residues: CASSHHRGDTEAFF. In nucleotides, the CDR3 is TGTGCCAGCAGTCACCATAGGGGGGACACTGAAGCTTTCTTT.

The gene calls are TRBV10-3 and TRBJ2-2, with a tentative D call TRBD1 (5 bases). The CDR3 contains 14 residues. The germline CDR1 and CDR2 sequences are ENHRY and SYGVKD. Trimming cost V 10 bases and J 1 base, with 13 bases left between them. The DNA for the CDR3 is TGTGCCACCACTGGCAGGGAGAACACCGGGGAGCTGTTTTTT. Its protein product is CATTGRENTGELFF.

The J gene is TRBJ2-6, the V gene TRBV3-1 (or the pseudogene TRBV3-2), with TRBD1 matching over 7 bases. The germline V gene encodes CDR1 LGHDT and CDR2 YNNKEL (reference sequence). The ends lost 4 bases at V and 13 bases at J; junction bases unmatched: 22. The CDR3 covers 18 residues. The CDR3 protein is CASSPTAYMGQPFWVLTF. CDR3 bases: TGTGCCAGCAGCCCAACGGCATATATGGGACAGCCCTTTTGGGTCCTGACTTTC.

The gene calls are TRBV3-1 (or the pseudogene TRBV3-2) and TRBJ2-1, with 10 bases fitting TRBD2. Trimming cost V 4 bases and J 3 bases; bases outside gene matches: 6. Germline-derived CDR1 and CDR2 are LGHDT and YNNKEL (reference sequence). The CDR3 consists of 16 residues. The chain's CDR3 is CASSPSGGDNYNEQFF. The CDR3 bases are TGTGCCAGCAGCCCTAGCGGGGGCGATAACTACAATGAGCAGTTCTTC.

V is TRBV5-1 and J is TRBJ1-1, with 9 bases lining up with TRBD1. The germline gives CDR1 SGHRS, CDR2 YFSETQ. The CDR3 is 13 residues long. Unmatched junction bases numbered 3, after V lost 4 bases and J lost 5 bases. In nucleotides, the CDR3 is TGCGCCAGCAGCCGGACAGGGGAGACTGAAGCTTTCTTT. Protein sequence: CASSRTGETEAFF.

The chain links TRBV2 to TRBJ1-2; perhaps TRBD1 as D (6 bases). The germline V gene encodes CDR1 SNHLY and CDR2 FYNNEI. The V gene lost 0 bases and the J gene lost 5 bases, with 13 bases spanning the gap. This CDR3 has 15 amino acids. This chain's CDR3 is CASSEASGTLYGYTF. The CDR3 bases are TGTGCCAGCAGTGAAGCGTCCGGGACACTATATGGCTACACCTTC.

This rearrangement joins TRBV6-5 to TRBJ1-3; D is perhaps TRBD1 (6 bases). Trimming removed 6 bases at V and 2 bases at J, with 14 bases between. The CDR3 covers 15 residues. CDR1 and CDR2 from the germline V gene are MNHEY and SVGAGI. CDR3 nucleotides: TGTGCCAGCAGCTCCCCAGGGGACGCTGGAAACACCATATATTTT. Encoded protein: CASSSPGDAGNTIYF.

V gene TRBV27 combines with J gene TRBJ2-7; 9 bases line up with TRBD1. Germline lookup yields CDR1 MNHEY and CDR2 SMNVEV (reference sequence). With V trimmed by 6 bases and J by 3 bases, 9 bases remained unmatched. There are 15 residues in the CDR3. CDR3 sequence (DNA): TGTGCCAGCAGCTCCGGGACAGGGACAGTCTACGAGCAGTACTTC. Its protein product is CASSSGTGTVYEQYF.

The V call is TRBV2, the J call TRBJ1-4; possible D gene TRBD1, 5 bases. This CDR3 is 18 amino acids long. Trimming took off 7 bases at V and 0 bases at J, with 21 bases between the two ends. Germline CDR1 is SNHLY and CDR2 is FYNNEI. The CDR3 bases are TGTGCCAGCACTGCCGACCGATTAGGGACTGCAACTAATGAAAAACTGTTTTTT. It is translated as CASTADRLGTATNEKLFF.

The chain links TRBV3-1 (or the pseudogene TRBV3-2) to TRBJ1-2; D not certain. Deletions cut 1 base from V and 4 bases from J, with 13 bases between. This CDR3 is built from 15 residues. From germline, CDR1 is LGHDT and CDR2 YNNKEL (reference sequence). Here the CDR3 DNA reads TGTGCCAGCAGCCAAGTTTCGCTAACCTCCTATGGCTACACCTTC. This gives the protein CASSQVSLTSYGYTF.

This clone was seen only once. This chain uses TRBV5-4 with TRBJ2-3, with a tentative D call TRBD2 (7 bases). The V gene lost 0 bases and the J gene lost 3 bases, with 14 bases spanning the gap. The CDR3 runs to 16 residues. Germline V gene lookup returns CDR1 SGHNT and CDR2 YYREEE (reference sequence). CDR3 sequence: CASSLAGGRVTDTQYF. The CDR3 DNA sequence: TGTGCCAGCAGCTTGGCCGGGGGGCGCGTTACAGATACGCAGTATTTT. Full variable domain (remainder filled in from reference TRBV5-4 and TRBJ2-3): ETGVTQSPTHLIKTRGQQVTLRCSSQSGHNTVSWYQQALGQGPQFIFQYYREEENGRGNFPPRFSGLQFPNYSSELNVNALELDDSALYLCASSLAGGRVTDTQYFGPGTRLTVL.

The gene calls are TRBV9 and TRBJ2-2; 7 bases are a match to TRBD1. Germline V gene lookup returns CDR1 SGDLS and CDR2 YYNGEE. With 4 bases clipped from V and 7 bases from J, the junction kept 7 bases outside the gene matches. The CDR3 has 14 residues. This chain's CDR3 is CASSSKTGHGELFF. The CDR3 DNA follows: TGTGCCAGCAGCTCAAAGACAGGGCACGGGGAGCTGTTTTTT.

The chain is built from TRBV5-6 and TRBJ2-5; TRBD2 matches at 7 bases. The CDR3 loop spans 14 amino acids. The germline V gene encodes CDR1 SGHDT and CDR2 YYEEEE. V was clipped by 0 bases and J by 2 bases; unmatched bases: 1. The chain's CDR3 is CASSLVRGQETQYF. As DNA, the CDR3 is TGTGCCAGCAGCTTGGTGCGGGGGCAAGAGACCCAGTACTTC.